The rows below give T cell receptor beta chains drawn from one sample of a study of control samples from healthy donors and cancer patients. Clones were sequenced by immunoSEQ multiplex PCR, and TCRdb holds only the in-frame ones, with some missing. The sample consists of some 160,000 clones, about 94% of them appearing once. Sequencing was done on a sample of blood. The receptors were sampled from a woman aged 30 to 39 in good health. CDR3s include the opening cysteine and the closing phenylalanine or tryptophan.

cdr3_aa | cdr3_length | v_call
CASSPLRQANTEAFF | 15 | TRBV18
CASSESLNTGELFF | 14 | TRBV10-1
CSVGQELNQPQHF | 13 | TRBV29-1
CASSLGAAGGLNTEAFF | 17 | TRBV28
CASSQANQPQHF | 12 | TRBV3-1/TRBV3-2
CARPRGGGGQPQHF | 14 | TRBV5-6
CASTRDSGEKLFF | 13 | TRBV5-4
CASSQDNEGYNEQFF | 15 | TRBV3-1/TRBV3-2
CASQTGLETQYF | 12 | TRBV3-1/TRBV3-2
CASSTRDTNNEQFF | 14 | TRBV28
CASSESGGLTDTQYF | 15 | TRBV28
CATSRDFSYEQYF | 13 | TRBV15
CASSQDYQPHTEAFF | 15 | TRBV4-2
CSASGRTHSTDTQYF | 15 | TRBV20-1
CASSQDTETGGWEQYF | 16 | TRBV4-3
CASSPGGASTEAFF | 14 | TRBV11-2
CASTIGQGNLAEAFF | 15 | TRBV4-1
CASSEVRLAGGDTQYF | 16 | TRBV10-2
CASSQDQSRVNTDTQYF | 17 | TRBV4-2
CASTPTGRYEQYF | 13 | TRBV2
CSAKERPTQYF | 11 | TRBV20-1
CASSLRGANEKLFF | 14 | TRBV7-9
CASSEISGPLANEQFF | 16 | TRBV25-1
CSASALAGGLSGEQYF | 16 | TRBV20-1
CAWSVGGSGLYF | 12 | TRBV30
CASRGGAPETQYF | 13 | TRBV6-5
CASRGGAGNTIYF | 13 | TRBV9
CASSPGGQGGEAFF | 14 | TRBV28
CATSVTSVQTDTQYF | 15 | TRBV24-1
CASSSGPVETQYF | 13 | TRBV28
CASSPWGASFGELFF | 15 | TRBV28
CASSESTVTNTIYF | 14 | TRBV6-1
CATSRPPMNEQFF | 13 | TRBV15
CASSLFLGGLAGGADTQYF | 19 | TRBV7-2
CASSLQGVENSPLHF | 15 | TRBV19
CATSDLGTRGETQYF | 15 | TRBV24-1
CASSSLLDRPSGEKLFF | 17 | TRBV5-6
CAISDGHRGTEAFF | 14 | TRBV10-3
CACTREGQTNTEAFF | 15 | TRBV30
CASSQDFVGGSQPQHF | 16 | TRBV3-1/TRBV3-2
CASSLEGGRDEQFF | 14 | TRBV7-3
CASSNNYGYTF | 11 | TRBV28
CASRRTGSSGNIQYF | 15 | TRBV2
CASSRGQVRTEAFF | 14 | TRBV19
CASTSSPSQNTEAFF | 15 | TRBV9
CASSIRGPHEQYF | 13 | TRBV28
CASWDSGGTDTQYF | 14 | TRBV2
CAGKTPTGLETQYF | 14 | TRBV19